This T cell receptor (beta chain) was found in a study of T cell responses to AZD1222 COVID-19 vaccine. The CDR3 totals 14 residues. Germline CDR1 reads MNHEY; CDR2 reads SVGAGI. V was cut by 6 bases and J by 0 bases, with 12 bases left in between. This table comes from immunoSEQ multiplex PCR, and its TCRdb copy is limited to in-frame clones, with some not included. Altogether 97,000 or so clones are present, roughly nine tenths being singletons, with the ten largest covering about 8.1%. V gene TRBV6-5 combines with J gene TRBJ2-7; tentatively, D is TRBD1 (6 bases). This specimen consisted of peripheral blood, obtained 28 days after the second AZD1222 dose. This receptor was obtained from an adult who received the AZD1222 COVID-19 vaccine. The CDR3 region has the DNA TGTGCCAGCAGCCCGGCGACAGGCTCCTACGAGCAGTACTTC. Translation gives CASSPATGSYEQYF.